One sample yielded the 11 T cell receptor beta chains listed below, sequenced in a study of identical twins. TCRdb called the 5' RACE reads again in MiXCR, with one record for every CDR3 protein. This table holds more than 400,000 distinct CDR3 sequences, roughly 15% found once. Separately, the same data were catalogued under a study of yellow fever vaccine responses in identical twins.

Sequencing used CD4+ T cells sorted from blood. These receptors all stem from a young woman in good health.

The chain recombines TRBV12-3 or TRBV12-4 with TRBJ2-5; 10 bases are shared with TRBD2. The CDR3 is made up of 16 amino acids. The V segment lost 3 bases and the J segment 0 bases; nucleotides outside the gene matches: 4. This chain's CDR3 is CASSFGLAEYQETQYF. The CDR3 region has the DNA TGTGCCAGCAGTTTCGGACTAGCGGAGTACCAAGAGACCCAGTACTTC.

The rearrangement uses TRBV20-1 and TRBJ2-1, with a tentative D call TRBD1 (5 bases). The germline CDR1 and CDR2 sequences are DFQATT and SNEGSKA (reference sequence). V was trimmed by 6 bases and J by 2 bases, leaving 14 bases between them. This CDR3 spans 14 amino acids. This CDR3 reads CSARGAMTYNEQFF. The DNA of the CDR3 is TGCAGTGCCCGTGGGGCGATGACCTACAATGAGCAGTTCTTC.

The genes are TRBV27 and TRBJ2-4, with D possibly matching TRBD2 (5 bases). There are 16 residues in the CDR3. Germline loops: CDR1 MNHEY, CDR2 SMNVEV (reference sequence). The V and J ends lost 1 base and 9 bases respectively, with 19 bases between them. The CDR3 spells CASSLYAPGLKSIQYF. CDR3 coding DNA: TGTGCCAGCAGTTTATACGCCCCCGGACTGAAGAGCATTCAGTACTTC.

CDR3 amino acids: CATASYGTGNTEAFF. DNA of the CDR3: TGTGCCACCGCTTCCTACGGGACAGGGAACACTGAAGCTTTCTTT. This sequence joins TRBV10-3 and TRBJ1-1; TRBD1 matches at 8 bases. The CDR3 is 15 amino acids. Germline V gene sequence: CDR1 ENHRY, CDR2 SYGVKD. V trimming: 10 bases; J trimming: 1 base; junction bases outside the gene matches: 11.

The V call is TRBV25-1, the J call TRBJ2-1; no definite D call. The germline gives CDR1 MGHDK, CDR2 SYGVNS. The CDR3 length is 14 residues. V was shortened by 1 base and J by 9 bases, with 13 bases between the two germline ends. The CDR3: CASSESLGNGEQFF. The CDR3 DNA follows: TGTGCCAGCAGTGAATCCTTAGGGAACGGTGAGCAGTTCTTC. The variable domain in full, completed from reference TRBV25-1 and TRBJ2-1, reads EADIYQTPRYLVIGTGKKITLECSQTMGHDKMYWYQQDPGMELHLIHYSYGVNSTEKGDLSSESTVSRIRTEHFPLTLESARPSHTSQYLCASSESLGNGEQFFGPGTRLTVL.

This clonotype was counted at least ten times. The chain combines TRBV3-1 with TRBJ1-1, with D hard to call. V was trimmed by 1 base and J by 1 base, leaving 4 bases between them. The CDR3 is 13 amino acids. Germline loops: CDR1 LGHDT, CDR2 YNNKEL (reference sequence). CDR3 DNA: TGTGCCAGCAGCCAAGGGGGGAACACTGAAGCTTTCTTT. This encodes CASSQGGNTEAFF.

The rearrangement uses TRBV2 and TRBJ2-1, with 9 nucleotides matching TRBD2. Trimming cost V 4 bases and J 10 bases; bases outside gene matches: 11. CDR3 size: 15 residues. The germline V gene has CDR1 SNHLY and CDR2 FYNNEI. Here the CDR3 reads CASSVDSGSFEEQFF. The CDR3, as DNA: TGTGCCAGCAGTGTGGATAGCGGGAGTTTCGAAGAGCAGTTCTTC.

This rearrangement joins TRBV5-1 to TRBJ2-3, with D perhaps matching TRBD2 (6 bases). V was clipped by 6 bases and J by 2 bases, with 10 bases between them. Germline V gene lookup returns CDR1 SGHRS and CDR2 YFSETQ. The CDR3 contains 13 residues. CDR3 amino acids: CASKTGVTDTQYF. Here the CDR3 DNA reads TGCGCCAGCAAGACGGGGGTCACAGATACGCAGTATTTT.

The chain has TRBV7-6 and TRBJ1-3; 8 nucleotides agree with TRBD1. This CDR3 comprises 17 residues. After removal of 2 bases from V and 0 bases from J, the junction contained 6 bases not matched to a gene. CDR1 and CDR2 (germline): SGHVS, FNYEAQ. CDR3 protein: CASSLMSGQVSGNTIYF. Here the CDR3 DNA reads TGTGCCAGCAGCTTAATGTCGGGACAGGTCTCTGGAAACACCATATATTTT.

This clonotype has more than one count but fewer than ten. The genes are TRBV2 and TRBJ2-3; a possible D gene is TRBD2 (5 bases). Deletions cut 5 bases from V and 2 bases from J, with 23 bases between. The CDR3 extends over 18 amino acids. Per germline, CDR1 SNHLY and CDR2 FYNNEI. CDR3 loop: CASSMRPALAGSTDTQYF. Here the CDR3 DNA reads TGTGCCAGCAGTATGCGTCCGGCTTTGGCGGGTTCCACAGATACGCAGTATTTT. The full variable domain, with the rest looked up from reference TRBV2 and TRBJ2-3, is EPEVTQTPSHQVTQMGQEVILRCVPISNHLYFYWYRQILGQKVEFLVSFYNNEISEKSEIFDDQFSVERPDGSNFTLKIRSTKLEDSAMYFCASSMRPALAGSTDTQYFGPGTRLTVL.

This clonotype was recorded a few times. The chain combines TRBV20-1 with TRBJ2-7; unclear D gene. Deletions cut 3 bases from V and 2 bases from J, with 17 bases between. The CDR3 is 15 amino acids. The germline V gene encodes CDR1 DFQATT and CDR2 SNEGSKA (reference sequence). This CDR3 is CSARGMVSVAYEQYF. DNA for the CDR3: TGCAGTGCTAGGGGGATGGTGTCAGTAGCCTACGAGCAGTACTTC.